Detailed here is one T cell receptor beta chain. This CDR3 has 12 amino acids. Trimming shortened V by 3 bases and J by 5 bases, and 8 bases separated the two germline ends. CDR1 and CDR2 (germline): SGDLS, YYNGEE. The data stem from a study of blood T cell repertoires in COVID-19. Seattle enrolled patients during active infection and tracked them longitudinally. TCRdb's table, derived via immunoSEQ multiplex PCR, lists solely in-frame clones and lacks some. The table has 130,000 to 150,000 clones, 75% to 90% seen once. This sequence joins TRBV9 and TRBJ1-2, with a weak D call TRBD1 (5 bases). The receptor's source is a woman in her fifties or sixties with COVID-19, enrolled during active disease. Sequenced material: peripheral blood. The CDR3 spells CASSGPGYGYTF. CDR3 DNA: TGTGCCAGCAGCGGCCCAGGGTATGGCTACACCTTC.